The 30 T cell receptor beta chains given below trace back to one sample, sequenced in a study of monozygotic twins with inflammatory bowel disease. TCRdb derives one entry per CDR3 protein from the 5' RACE reads, leaving out DNA. The repertoire table contains some 300,000 distinct CDR3 sequences. Sequencing was done on a sample of blood. The receptors originated from a human donor with ulcerative colitis or Crohn's disease, or a healthy co-twin of an affected twin (not recorded which).

The chain is built from TRBV20-1 and TRBJ1-2; TCRdb's D call of TRBD1 is untestable without DNA. In germline, CDR1 is DFQATT, CDR2 SNEGSKA (reference sequence). This CDR3 region has 12 residues. CDR3 in amino acids: CSARWTGSGYTF.

V and J are TRBV20-1 and TRBJ2-1; the D call of TRBD1 rests on TCRdb alone, since no DNA is present to check it. The CDR3 runs 15 residues. The germline V gene has CDR1 DFQATT and CDR2 SNEGSKA (reference sequence). CDR3 amino acids: CSARDPRVPYNEQFF.

The chain has TRBV6-1 and TRBJ2-7; TCRdb's D gene call, TRBD2, goes unchecked for lack of DNA. The CDR3 runs 14 residues. Germline lookup yields CDR1 MNHNS and CDR2 SASEGT. The CDR3 loop is CASTSGLAGGEQYF.

The chain links TRBV20-1 to TRBJ1-5; there is no DNA to check the TCRdb D call of TRBD1. The CDR3 extends over 13 amino acids. Per the germline V gene, CDR1 is DFQATT and CDR2 is SNEGSKA (reference sequence). The CDR3 region is CSAATGSDQPQHF.

The V and J genes are TRBV12-3 or TRBV12-4 and TRBJ2-1. The length of the CDR3 is 14 residues. CDR3 residues: CASISAASYNEQFF.

V is TRBV3-1 and J is TRBJ2-7; TCRdb's D call of TRBD1 is untestable without DNA. The germline gives CDR1 LGHDT, CDR2 YNNKEL (reference sequence). This CDR3 contains 15 residues. CDR3 sequence: CASSQDLSHRDEQYF.

The rearrangement joins TRBV3-1 to TRBJ2-1; no DNA is available, so the TRBD2 call from TCRdb remains unchecked. The germline CDR1 and CDR2 sequences are LGHDT and YNNKEL (reference sequence). This CDR3 comprises 11 residues. This CDR3 is CASSQVGLQFF.

The rearrangement links TRBV9 to TRBJ1-5. This CDR3 region has 14 residues. Germline V gives CDR1 SGDLS, CDR2 YYNGEE. The CDR3 here is CASSVSQSNQPQHF.

The chain employs TRBV10-3 and TRBJ2-1; absent DNA, TCRdb's TRBD1 call cannot be checked. CDR1 ENHRY and CDR2 SYGVKD come from the germline V gene. The CDR3 has 14 residues. The CDR3 is CAISSTTGGSEQLF.

This chain connects TRBV10-3 to TRBJ2-1; checking the TCRdb D call of TRBD2 is not possible without DNA. This CDR3 comprises 15 residues. Germline CDR1 reads ENHRY; CDR2 reads SYGVKD. Here the CDR3 reads CAISESLAGYNEQFF.

The chain is built from TRBV12-3 or TRBV12-4 and TRBJ2-5; lacking DNA, the TRBD1 call made by TCRdb goes unchecked. This CDR3 comprises 15 residues. The CDR3 spells CASSTNDRDRETQYF.

This sequence joins TRBV9 and TRBJ1-5; without DNA, the TCRdb call of TRBD1 cannot be checked. The CDR3 has 15 residues. Germline V gene sequence: CDR1 SGDLS, CDR2 YYNGEE. CDR3 in amino acids: CASSPGGKDGQPQHF.

This chain joins TRBV14 and TRBJ2-1; the TRBD1 assignment by TCRdb is unverifiable without DNA. Per germline, CDR1 SGHDN and CDR2 FVKESK. The CDR3 contains 17 residues. CDR3 protein: CASSQDMRGNSYNEQFF.

The chain carries TRBV18 and TRBJ2-4; TCRdb's D call of TRBD1 is untestable without DNA. The CDR3 sequence is 15 residues long. Germline CDR1 KGHSH, CDR2 LQKENI. The CDR3 sequence is CASSPLPAAGDIQYF.

This sequence joins TRBV20-1 and TRBJ2-7. CDR1 is DFQATT, CDR2 SNEGSKA, per germline (reference sequence). The CDR3 is 12 residues long. CDR3 sequence reads: CSANRGSYEQYF.

The rearrangement links TRBV18 to TRBJ2-5; TCRdb's D call of TRBD2 is untestable without DNA. Germline-derived CDR1 and CDR2 are KGHSH and LQKENI. CDR3 size: 18 residues. Here the CDR3 reads CASSPPLSRPGAGETQYF.

This sequence joins TRBV20-1 and TRBJ2-2. Germline CDR1 DFQATT, CDR2 SNEGSKA (reference sequence). The CDR3 extends over 14 amino acids. CDR3 region: CSARDVAKTGELFF.

V and J are TRBV29-1 and TRBJ2-7; lacking DNA, the TRBD2 call made by TCRdb goes unchecked. From germline, CDR1 is SQVTM and CDR2 ANQGSEA. The CDR3 has 14 amino acids. The CDR3: CSVKWGPLTYEQYF.

The chain combines TRBV20-1 with TRBJ2-7; TCRdb gives TRBD2 as the D gene, but with no DNA this cannot be confirmed. The CDR3 covers 14 residues. The germline gives CDR1 DFQATT, CDR2 SNEGSKA (reference sequence). The CDR3 loop is CSATGTSGIYEQYF.

The gene calls are TRBV5-1 and TRBJ1-1. CDR3 length: 15 residues. CDR1 is SGHRS, CDR2 YFSETQ, per germline. CDR3 sequence: CASHGPREVNTEAFF.

J is TRBJ2-7 and V is TRBV4-3; TCRdb designates TRBD2, a call that cannot be tested without DNA. The CDR3 contains 15 residues. Looked up from germline, CDR1 is LGHNA and CDR2 is YSLEER. The CDR3 region is CASSTGGSGTYEQYF.

V gene TRBV28 combines with J gene TRBJ2-3; TCRdb returns TRBD1, unconfirmable since there is no DNA. The length of the CDR3 is 18 residues. Germline loops: CDR1 MDHEN, CDR2 SYDVKM. The CDR3 is CATEPSYGTGTAADTQYF.

The CDR3 reads CASSRGDTHYEQYF. J is TRBJ2-7 and V is TRBV7-9; TCRdb lists TRBD1, though no DNA is available to test this call. The CDR3 totals 14 residues. Per the germline V gene, CDR1 is SEHNR and CDR2 is FQNEAQ (reference sequence).

This sequence joins TRBV7-2 and TRBJ1-2. The CDR3 covers 12 residues. Germline values: CDR1 SGHTA, CDR2 FQGNSA. The CDR3 sequence is CASSLDFGGYTF.

The J gene is TRBJ2-7, the V gene TRBV4-1. The germline V gene encodes CDR1 MGHRA and CDR2 YSYEKL. This CDR3 region has 14 residues. The CDR3 region is CASSLRQLNGEQYF.

The chain employs TRBV6-2 or TRBV6-3 and TRBJ1-5; TCRdb outputs TRBD1, but without DNA this stays unchecked. In germline, CDR1 is MNHEY, CDR2 SVGEGT. This CDR3 has 15 residues. The CDR3 is CASSFSAGGNQPQHF.

V and J are TRBV20-1 and TRBJ2-6. The CDR3 runs to 16 residues. Germline CDR1 DFQATT, CDR2 SNEGSKA (reference sequence). The CDR3 spells CSASPFESSGANVLTF.

This sequence joins TRBV9 and TRBJ1-5. Germline-derived CDR1 and CDR2 are SGDLS and YYNGEE. This CDR3 has 15 amino acids. This CDR3 is CASSVTGYSNQPQHF. Looking up the rest from reference TRBV9 and TRBJ1-5 gives the full variable domain: DSGVTQTPKHLITATGQRVTLRCSPRSGDLSVYWYQQSLDQGLQFLIQYYNGEERAKGNILERFSAQQFPDLHSELNLSSLELGDSALYFCASSVTGYSNQPQHFGDGTRLSIL.

This chain joins TRBV6-1 and TRBJ2-7; checking the TCRdb D call of TRBD1 is not possible without DNA. The germline gives CDR1 MNHNS, CDR2 SASEGT. The CDR3 is 15 residues long. The CDR3 is CASNLRGEGRDEQYF.

The chain carries TRBV18 and TRBJ1-5. The CDR3 sequence is 15 residues long. Germline V gene data show CDR1 as KGHSH and CDR2 as LQKENI. This CDR3 reads CASSPRSDGNQPQHF.